Listed here are 4 T cell receptor beta chains from one sample, sequenced in a study of blood T cell repertoires in COVID-19. The table came from immunoSEQ multiplex PCR; TCRdb's copy has only in-frame clones and leaves some out. The sample records about 220,000 clones, approximately 86% being singletons. Material: peripheral blood. Source of these receptors: a woman older than 75 with acute or convalescent COVID-19.

The V call is TRBV3-1 (or the pseudogene TRBV3-2), the J call TRBJ1-1; tentative D call: TRBD1 (6 bases). Germline V lookup: CDR1 LGHDT, CDR2 YNNKEL (reference sequence). Trimming removed 6 bases from V and 1 base from J, with 15 bases in between. This CDR3 contains 15 residues. This chain's CDR3 is CASSPRGGQNTEAFF. CDR3 bases: TGTGCCAGCAGTCCGAGGGGGGGCCAGAACACTGAAGCTTTCTTT.

The V and J genes are TRBV4-2 and TRBJ1-3, with 7 bases matching TRBD1. CDR3 length: 16 residues. V gave up 5 bases and J gave up 0 bases; unmatched junction bases: 7. In germline, CDR1 is LGHNA, CDR2 YNFKEQ. In nucleotides, the CDR3 is TGTGCCAGCAGCTATGGGACAGATTCCTCTGGAAACACCATATATTTT. Amino acids: CASSYGTDSSGNTIYF.

The J gene is TRBJ1-3, the V gene TRBV5-6; perhaps TRBD1 as D (5 bases). Trimming removed 1 base from V and 0 bases from J, with 8 bases in between. There are 15 residues in the CDR3. Germline V CDR1 and CDR2: SGHDT, YYEEEE. Written as DNA, the CDR3 is TGTGCCAGCAGCTTGTACAGGAGCTCTGGAAACACCATATATTTT. It is translated as CASSLYRSSGNTIYF.

The chain has TRBV12-1 and TRBJ1-6; TRBD1, the D gene given by the table, was not confirmed from the DNA. TRBV12-1 is a documented pseudogene. The CDR3 is 15 residues long. This CDR3 is CASSFVGTGVSPLHF. CDR3 bases: TGTGCCAGCAGCTTTGTAGGGACAGGAGTATCACCCCTCCACTTT.